These 2 T cell receptor beta chains came from one sample sequenced in a study of OX40 agonist ivuxolimab in advanced cancers. Data came from immunoSEQ multiplex PCR; TCRdb stores just in-frame clones and leaves some out. The table has around 100,000 clones, roughly 95% seen once. This sample comprised CD4+ or CD8+ T cells sorted from blood, obtained in a trial of the OX40 agonist ivuxolimab. The receptors derive from an adult with an advanced solid tumor such as melanoma, head and neck, liver or kidney cancer.

V is TRBV27 and J is TRBJ2-7; perhaps TRBD2 as D (6 bases). The CDR3 totals 15 residues. Trimming removed 2 bases from V and 3 bases from J, with 14 bases in between. Germline V gives CDR1 MNHEY, CDR2 SMNVEV (reference sequence). This chain's CDR3 is CASSLGGATFYEQYF. The CDR3 nucleotides are TGTGCCAGCAGTTTAGGCGGGGCCACCTTCTACGAGCAGTACTTC.

The chain is built from TRBV13 and TRBJ2-7, with 10 bases aligning to TRBD1. CDR3 size: 14 residues. CDR1 and CDR2 from the germline V gene are PRHDT and FYEKMQ (reference sequence). Trimming removed 5 bases from V and 4 bases from J; junction bases left unmatched: 5. The CDR3 reads CASSPGTGDYEQYF. DNA for the CDR3: TGTGCCAGCAGCCCCGGGACAGGGGATTACGAGCAGTACTTC.